Following are 18 T cell receptor beta chains from one sample sequenced in a study of response to subunit inactivated influenza vaccine. Each CDR3 protein is one row after TCRdb ran MiXCR on the RT-PCR reads. Of roughly 570,000 distinct CDR3 sequences in the sample, 12% to 15% were seen once. Sequencing used PBMCs from blood, obtained 12 days after vaccination. The receptors here all came from a man aged 50 or older who received an inactivated influenza vaccine.

This clonotype was detected ten times or more. The gene calls are TRBV12-3 or TRBV12-4 and TRBJ2-7; possible D gene TRBD1, 6 bases. The V end lost 3 bases, the J end lost 3 bases, and 15 bases lay between the germline ends. The CDR3 runs 15 residues. CDR3 amino acids: CASSFPGQGGYEQYF. Written as DNA, the CDR3 is TGTGCCAGCAGTTTTCCCGGTCAAGGGGGCTACGAGCAGTACTTC.

This clonotype was observed a few times. V is TRBV6-1 and J is TRBJ1-1, with D perhaps TRBD1 (5 bases). This CDR3 spans 14 amino acids. The V and J ends lost 6 bases and 0 bases respectively, with 11 bases between them. Germline V gene lookup returns CDR1 MNHNS and CDR2 SASEGT. CDR3 nucleotide sequence: TGTGCCAGCAGCAAACGGGGGGTGAACACTGAAGCTTTCTTT. This encodes CASSKRGVNTEAFF.

This clonotype was seen a handful of times. The DNA for the CDR3 is TGTGCCAGCAAGTATTCTGAGCGGGATCGCTACAATGAGCAGTTCTTC. Translation gives CASKYSERDRYNEQFF. The gene calls are TRBV6-1 and TRBJ2-1; 7 nucleotides agree with TRBD2. The trim removed 7 bases at V and 3 bases at J, leaving 12 bases unmatched. The germline V gene has CDR1 MNHNS and CDR2 SASEGT. The CDR3 sequence is 16 residues long.

This clonotype was picked up a small number of times. V and J are TRBV27 and TRBJ2-7, with TRBD1 matching over 10 bases. The CDR3 length is 14 residues. The J segment lost 3 bases and the V segment lost 6 bases, leaving 5 bases of the junction unmatched. CDR1 is MNHEY and CDR2 is SMNVEV in the germline V gene (reference sequence). Here the CDR3 reads CASRNRDRGYEQYF. CDR3 DNA: TGTGCCAGCAGAAACCGGGACAGGGGCTACGAGCAGTACTTC.

The J gene is TRBJ1-2, the V gene TRBV4-1; 7 nucleotides match TRBD1. The length of the CDR3 is 16 residues. The germline V gene has CDR1 MGHRA and CDR2 YSYEKL. The junction had 13 bases not matched to a gene; V was cut back by 5 bases and J by 4 bases. CDR3 nucleotide sequence: TGCGCCAGCAGCTTACCAGGACAGGACCTTGGCTATGGCTACACCTTC. Protein product: CASSLPGQDLGYGYTF.

A remark on this clonotype: This clone may be a read error of a much larger clone one base away. This chain uses TRBV3-1 with TRBJ2-1; TRBD2 might be the D (6 bases). The CDR3 is 14 residues long. Germline V lookup: CDR1 LGHDT, CDR2 YNNKEL (reference sequence). The CDR3 sequence: CASRLLSGDNVQFF. Here the CDR3 DNA reads TGTGCCAGCAGACTACTCTCGGGAGACAATGTGCAGTTCTTC.

J is TRBJ2-2 and V is TRBV28; D may correspond to TRBD1 or TRBD2 (6 bases each). Germline lookup yields CDR1 MDHEN and CDR2 SYDVKM. Trimming stripped 5 bases from V and 1 base from J, with 20 bases between. CDR3 length: 18 amino acids. The CDR3 region is CASSLPLGGGVNTGELFF. The CDR3 DNA reads as TGTGCCAGCAGTCTCCCGCTGGGGGGCGGGGTGAACACCGGGGAGCTGTTTTTT.

This clonotype was seen more than once but under ten times. The rearrangement joins TRBV29-1 to TRBJ2-3; D might be TRBD1 (6 bases). V dropped 7 bases and J dropped 2 bases, with 13 bases sitting between them. CDR1 SQVTM and CDR2 ANQGSEA come from the germline V gene. The CDR3 is 13 residues long. CDR3 sequence: CSAQQGATDTQYF. CDR3 coding DNA: TGCAGCGCACAACAGGGAGCCACAGATACGCAGTATTTT.

This clonotype has a handful of counts. This chain joins TRBV13 and TRBJ2-7; TRBD2 matches 11 bases. Looked up from germline, CDR1 is PRHDT and CDR2 is FYEKMQ (reference sequence). This CDR3 is built from 16 residues. V shed 0 bases, J shed 4 bases, and the junction held 5 bases outside the gene matches. The CDR3 spells CASSLGLTSGGYEQYF. The CDR3, as DNA: TGTGCCAGCAGCTTAGGCCTCACTAGCGGGGGATACGAGCAGTACTTC. The whole variable domain, remainder taken from reference TRBV13 and TRBJ2-7, is AAGVIQSPRHLIKEKRETATLKCYPIPRHDTVYWYQQGPGQDPQFLISFYEKMQSDKGSIPDRFSAQQFSDYHSELNMSSLELGDSALYFCASSLGLTSGGYEQYFGPGTRLTVT.

This clonotype was picked up one time. One end of the junction varies from germline; a read error may be responsible. The CDR3 loop is CASSLEAGVGYEQCF. The DNA of the CDR3 is TGTGCCAGCAGCTTAGAGGCGGGAGTTGGATACGAGCAGTGCTTC. The J gene is TRBJ2-7, the V gene TRBV7-2; 7 positions match TRBD2. This CDR3 contains 15 residues. Looked up from germline, CDR1 is SGHTA and CDR2 is FQGNSA.

The chain uses TRBV2 and TRBJ2-7; D perhaps matches TRBD1 (6 bases). CDR1 and CDR2 (germline): SNHLY, FYNNEI. The length of the CDR3 is 13 residues. V was shortened by 8 bases and J by 0 bases, with 11 bases between the two germline ends. The CDR3: CASETGSSYEQYF. CDR3 in DNA: TGTGCCAGCGAGACAGGTAGCTCCTACGAGCAGTACTTC.

This clonotype was observed many times. V gene TRBV7-2 combines with J gene TRBJ2-1; D perhaps matches TRBD1 (6 bases). This CDR3 has 13 residues. Trimming removed 1 base at V and 12 bases at J, with 13 bases between. Looked up from germline, CDR1 is SGHTA and CDR2 is FQGNSA. This CDR3 reads CASSLVWGRGQFF. CDR3 bases: TGTGCCAGCAGCTTAGTTTGGGGGCGCGGGCAGTTCTTC.

The genes are TRBV5-4 and TRBJ2-7; TRBD2 aligns across 8 bases. CDR1 is SGHNT, CDR2 YYREEE, per germline (reference sequence). The trim removed 4 bases at V and 2 bases at J, leaving 8 bases unmatched. This CDR3 has 15 amino acids. The CDR3 DNA sequence: TGTGCCAGCAGCCCCCGGGGTAGCGGGGCCTACGAGCAGTACTTC. The encoded protein is CASSPRGSGAYEQYF.

In this sample, this clonotype turned up a few times. V gene TRBV5-1 combines with J gene TRBJ2-7, with D possibly matching TRBD2 (5 bases). The V end was cut by 0 bases, the J end by 5 bases, with 12 bases between. CDR1 and CDR2 (germline): SGHRS, YFSETQ. The CDR3 contains 14 residues. CDR3 region: CASSLAGYGDEQYF. The CDR3 coding sequence is TGCGCCAGCAGCTTGGCCGGTTACGGGGACGAGCAGTACTTC.

The V and J genes are TRBV28 and TRBJ2-1, with 9 positions matching TRBD2. Germline CDR1 MDHEN, CDR2 SYDVKM. The junction had 5 bases not matched to a gene; V was cut back by 2 bases and J by 6 bases. The CDR3 runs 15 residues. The CDR3 sequence is CASSLIQREVNEQFF. CDR3 DNA sequence: TGTGCCAGCAGTTTAATCCAGCGGGAGGTCAATGAGCAGTTCTTC.

The gene calls are TRBV28 and TRBJ1-5; D remains ambiguous. Deletions cut 6 bases from V and 3 bases from J, with 9 bases between. Per the germline V gene, CDR1 is MDHEN and CDR2 is SYDVKM. This CDR3 has 13 amino acids. Written as DNA, the CDR3 is TGTGCCAGCAGGCCTGGGGTCAATCAGCCCCAGCATTTT. Its protein product is CASRPGVNQPQHF.

The chain is built from TRBV3-1 and TRBJ1-2, with a weak D call TRBD1 (6 bases). Germline CDR1 and CDR2: LGHDT and YNNKEL (reference sequence). The CDR3 has 13 residues. The V and J ends lost 7 bases and 8 bases respectively, with 17 bases between them. CDR3 protein: CASTLTGRNGYTF. The DNA for the CDR3 is TGTGCCAGCACCCTCACAGGGCGAAACGGCTACACCTTC.

The chain carries TRBV24-1 and TRBJ2-1; tentative D call: TRBD1 (5 bases). Trimming cost V 5 bases and J 4 bases, with 14 bases left between them. The V gene's germline CDR1 is KGHDR and CDR2 SFDVKD. The CDR3 has 15 residues. The chain's CDR3 is CATSGWGRVYNEQFF. The CDR3 nucleotides read TGTGCCACCAGTGGGTGGGGCCGGGTATACAATGAGCAGTTCTTC.